The 12 T cell receptor beta chains in this list originate from one sample, sequenced in a study of early T cells in non-severe SARS-CoV-2 infection. TCRdb recomputed calls from the 5' RACE reads with MiXCR, one row per CDR3 protein. The sample yields 85,000 to 100,000 distinct CDR3 sequences, roughly 9.6% seen once. Source material: whole blood. These receptors originate from an adult who was a healthcare worker with PCR-confirmed SARS-CoV-2 infection or an uninfected control (not recorded which).

This clonotype was counted between two and nine times. DNA for the CDR3: TGCGCCAGCAGCTTGGATGGCGGGAGGGTCTACGAGCAGTACTTC. Residues: CASSLDGGRVYEQYF. The chain links TRBV5-1 to TRBJ2-7; 9 positions match TRBD2. The length of the CDR3 is 15 residues. V lost 0 bases, J lost 3 bases, and 4 bases stayed unmatched. Germline loops: CDR1 SGHRS, CDR2 YFSETQ.

This clonotype has more than one count but fewer than ten. V gene TRBV6-5 combines with J gene TRBJ2-3; tentative D call: TRBD1 (6 bases). V was clipped by 0 bases and J by 2 bases, with 9 bases between them. The length of the CDR3 is 15 residues. Germline values: CDR1 MNHEY, CDR2 SVGAGI. The CDR3 is CASSYSRGNTDTQYF. The CDR3 region has the DNA TGTGCCAGCAGTTACTCGAGGGGGAACACAGATACGCAGTATTTT.

This chain uses TRBV7-9 with TRBJ2-1; D remains unclear. This CDR3 is 12 amino acids long. V lost 6 bases and J lost 9, with 12 bases in between. CDR1 is SEHNR, CDR2 FQNEAQ, per germline (reference sequence). The DNA of the CDR3 is TGTGCCAGCAGGCATGGTTTGGTTGAGCAGTTCTTC. Translated, it gives CASRHGLVEQFF. The full variable domain, rest sourced from reference TRBV7-9 and TRBJ2-1, is DTGVSQNPRHKITKRGQNVTFRCDPISEHNRLYWYRQTLGQGPEFLTYFQNEAQLEKSRLLSDRFSAERPKGSFSTLEIQRTEQGDSAMYLCASRHGLVEQFFGPGTRLTVL.

This clonotype has a single count. This chain links TRBV3-1 with TRBJ2-7; D not resolved. Germline V gene lookup returns CDR1 LGHDT and CDR2 YNNKEL (reference sequence). CDR3 length: 14 residues. Deletions cut 1 base from V and 7 bases from J, with 14 bases between. The CDR3 here is CASSQGTGLGEQYF. CDR3 bases: TGTGCCAGCAGCCAAGGGACCGGCCTGGGGGAGCAGTACTTC.

In its sample, this clonotype was seen many times. The CDR3: CASTTRTQEKLFF. CDR3 sequence (DNA): TGTGCCAGCACTACCCGGACCCAAGAAAAACTGTTTTTT. V usage is TRBV2 and J usage is TRBJ1-4; D unresolved. The CDR3 runs 13 residues. Between the trimmed V and J ends, which lost 7 bases and 8 bases, there was a span of 14 bases. Germline V gives CDR1 SNHLY, CDR2 FYNNEI.

This clonotype occurred many times. V is TRBV2 and J is TRBJ1-3; D is uncertain. Germline V gene lookup returns CDR1 SNHLY and CDR2 FYNNEI. Trimming stripped 4 bases from V and 1 base from J, with 11 bases between. The CDR3 sequence is 15 residues long. CDR3 region: CASSAEGLSGNTIYF. For the CDR3, the DNA is TGTGCCAGCAGTGCTGAGGGTTTGTCTGGAAACACCATATATTTT.

This clonotype was detected only a few times. V and J are TRBV27 and TRBJ1-6; no reliable D call. The CDR3 length is 15 residues. The ends were cut back, 6 bases at V and 9 bases at J, with 18 bases in the middle. Germline values: CDR1 MNHEY, CDR2 SMNVEV (reference sequence). The CDR3, as DNA: TGTGCCAGCAGCCCTGGCGCGGGGTATCGTTCACCCCTCCACTTT. It translates to CASSPGAGYRSPLHF.

The chain combines TRBV20-1 with TRBJ2-7; 10 nucleotides line up with TRBD1. This CDR3 comprises 15 residues. V lost 3 bases and J lost 4; bases outside the gene matches: 9. Per germline, CDR1 DFQATT and CDR2 SNEGSKA (reference sequence). The DNA of the CDR3 is TGCAGTGCTAGGTTCGGACAGGGGGGATATTACGAGCAGTACTTC. It encodes CSARFGQGGYYEQYF.

The sample holds a few counts of this clonotype. The V call is TRBV7-9, the J call TRBJ2-7; D perhaps matches TRBD2 (5 bases). The CDR3 has 15 amino acids. CDR1 is SEHNR and CDR2 is FQNEAQ in the germline V gene (reference sequence). The V and J ends lost 4 bases and 4 bases respectively, with 17 bases between them. CDR3 sequence reads: CASSSDLSGAYEQYF. Here the CDR3 DNA reads TGTGCCAGCAGCTCCGATTTAAGCGGCGCATACGAGCAGTACTTC. The whole variable domain, filled in from reference TRBV7-9 and TRBJ2-7, reads DTGVSQNPRHKITKRGQNVTFRCDPISEHNRLYWYRQTLGQGPEFLTYFQNEAQLEKSRLLSDRFSAERPKGSFSTLEIQRTEQGDSAMYLCASSSDLSGAYEQYFGPGTRLTVT.

This clonotype occurred a few times. The J gene is TRBJ2-7, the V gene TRBV29-1, with D tentatively TRBD1 (5 bases). Trimming removed 4 bases at V and 2 bases at J, with 15 bases between. In germline, CDR1 is SQVTM, CDR2 ANQGSEA. The CDR3 consists of 14 residues. Here the CDR3 reads CSVASVDSTYEQYF. CDR3 DNA: TGCAGCGTTGCTTCAGTCGACAGCACCTACGAGCAGTACTTC.

This chain uses TRBV18 with TRBJ2-3; no firm D call. Germline V gene sequence: CDR1 KGHSH, CDR2 LQKENI. CDR3 length: 17 residues. With 6 bases removed from V and 0 bases from J, the gap between germline ends came to 19 bases. For the CDR3, the DNA is TGTGCCAGCTCCTGGCGGCAGGTCGTTTCTAGCACAGATACGCAGTATTTT. Translated: CASSWRQVVSSTDTQYF.

The J gene is TRBJ2-5, the V gene TRBV15; a weak D match, TRBD2 (5 bases). CDR3 length: 16 residues. Germline V gives CDR1 LNHNV, CDR2 YYDKDF (reference sequence). V lost 0 bases and J lost 0, with 11 bases in between. CDR3 in DNA: TGTGCCACCAGCAGAGATTCTAGCAGAGACCAAGAGACCCAGTACTTC. Amino acid sequence: CATSRDSSRDQETQYF.